What follows is one T cell receptor (beta chain) and its context. Its target is unknown. Time point described: new active TB diagnosis, blood taken before or within 7 days of starting treatment. This entry is derived from a study of T cells in tuberculosis. Whole-study context: The T cells targeted glucose monomycolate, a mycobacterial lipid, via CD1B. Samples predate treatment or fall within its first 7 days.

Trimming cost V 8 bases and J 5 bases; bases outside gene matches: 10. CDR1 KGHSH and CDR2 LQKENI come from the germline V gene. This CDR3 has 15 amino acids. Assay used: immunoSEQ multiplex PCR; TCRdb lists only in-frame clones, some missing. The sample includes fewer than 55,000 clones, around 96% of them seen just once. Study conclusions and caveats: The TCR-beta difference was not significant; alpha differences partly reflected length. GMM-specific TCRs were nearer to active tuberculosis alpha repertoires, suggesting expansion.

This chain connects TRBV18 to TRBJ2-1, with TRBD2 matching 9 bases. The clonotype was recovered from an adult with tuberculosis. The sequenced sample was PBMCs, obtained at tuberculosis diagnosis. The CDR3 loop reads CASALAGAVNNEQFF. The CDR3 region has the DNA TGTGCCAGCGCTTTAGCGGGAGCAGTAAACAATGAGCAGTTCTTC.